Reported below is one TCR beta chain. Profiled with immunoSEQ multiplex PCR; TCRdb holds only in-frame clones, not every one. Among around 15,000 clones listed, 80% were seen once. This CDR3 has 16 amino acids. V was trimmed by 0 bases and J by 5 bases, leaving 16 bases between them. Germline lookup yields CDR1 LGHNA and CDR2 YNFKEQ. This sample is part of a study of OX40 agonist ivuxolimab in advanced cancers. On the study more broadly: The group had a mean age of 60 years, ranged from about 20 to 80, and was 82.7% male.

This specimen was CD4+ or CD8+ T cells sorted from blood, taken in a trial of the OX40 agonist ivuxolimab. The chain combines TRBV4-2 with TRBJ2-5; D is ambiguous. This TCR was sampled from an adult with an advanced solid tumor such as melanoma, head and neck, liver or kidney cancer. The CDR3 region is CASSQEDTSIGETQYF. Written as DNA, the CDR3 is TGTGCCAGCAGCCAAGAGGATACGTCTATAGGGGAGACCCAGTACTTC.